This TCR beta chain is from a study of post-analysis software for immune sequencing data. On the study more broadly: Multiple sclerosis in the patients followed relapsing-remitting, secondary progressive and progressive-relapsing courses.

CDR1 and CDR2 from the germline V gene are KGHDR and SFDVKD. CDR3 length equals 13 residues. V was pared by 10 bases and J by 2 bases, with 14 bases between. Tagging with unique molecular identifiers was a feature of the TCR beta cDNA libraries. MiXCR was run by TCRdb on the PCR reads, yielding one entry per CDR3 protein. The sample lists fewer than 850,000 distinct CDR3 sequences; around 46% were seen once. The study, taken as a whole, reports: The five TRBV segments detected at higher frequency in patients than in controls included TRBV5-6, TRBV5-1 and TRBV20-1. Significantly decreased normalized Chao1 diversity was recorded for multiple sclerosis patients relative to controls. The authors found that F measure strongly co-clustered same-batch samples.

Regarding this clonotype: Its antigen is unknown.

The chain couples TRBV24-1 to TRBJ2-7, with D possibly matching TRBD2 (6 bases). Sample: blood. This receptor was obtained from a girl aged 5-17 years with multiple sclerosis. The CDR3 nucleotides are TGTGCCACTTTAGCGGAGCGGGCCTACGAGCAGTACTTC. Translated, it gives CATLAERAYEQYF.